What follows is one TCR beta chain and its context. Its matching antigen is unknown. These data belong to a study of beta chain features in type 1 diabetes. Study results and limitations: Any HLA effect on TCRB rearrangement was left unresolved by small sub-analyses. Type 1 diabetes patients showed a moderate but significant shortening of TCRB CDR3s in all four CD4+ subsets. A possible short-template PCR bias applies equally to patients and controls.

The whole isolated RNA underwent reverse transcription, so sequencing captured expressed TCRB transcripts. Naive, central memory and regulatory T cell samples produced a mean of roughly 3.9 million reads. This table comes from immunoSEQ multiplex PCR, and its TCRdb copy is limited to in-frame clones, with some not included. The data hold approximately 730,000 clones, with 13% observed a single time. It was via CD45RO/CCR7/CD25/CD127/CD95/CD27 that CD4+ naive, central memory, regulatory and stem cell-like memory cells were sorted. Germline CDR1 reads MGHRA; CDR2 reads YSYEKL. V gave up 4 bases and J gave up 3 bases, with 12 bases separating them. This CDR3 spans 14 amino acids.

The specimen sequenced was naive CD4+ T cells from blood. This clonotype originated in a man aged 18 to 30 with type 1 diabetes. This chain links TRBV4-1 with TRBJ1-2; possibly TRBD1 for D (5 bases). The CDR3 DNA follows: TGCGCCAGCAGCCGGGGCTGGGAAGACTATGGCTACACCTTC. Its protein is CASSRGWEDYGYTF.